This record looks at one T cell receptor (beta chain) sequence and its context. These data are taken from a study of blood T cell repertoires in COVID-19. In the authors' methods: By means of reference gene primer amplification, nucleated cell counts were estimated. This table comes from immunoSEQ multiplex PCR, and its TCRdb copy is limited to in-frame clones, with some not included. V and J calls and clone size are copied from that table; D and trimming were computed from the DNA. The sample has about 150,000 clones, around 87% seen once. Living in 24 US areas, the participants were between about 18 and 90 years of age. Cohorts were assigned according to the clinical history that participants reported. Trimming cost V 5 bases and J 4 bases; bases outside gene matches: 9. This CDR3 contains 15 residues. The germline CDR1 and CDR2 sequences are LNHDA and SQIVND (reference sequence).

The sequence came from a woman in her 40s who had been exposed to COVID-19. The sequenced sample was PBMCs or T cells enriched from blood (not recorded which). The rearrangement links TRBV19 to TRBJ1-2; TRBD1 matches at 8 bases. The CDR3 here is CASSLAGTGVYGYTF. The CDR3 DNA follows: TGTGCCAGTAGTCTCGCCGGGACAGGTGTCTATGGCTACACCTTC.